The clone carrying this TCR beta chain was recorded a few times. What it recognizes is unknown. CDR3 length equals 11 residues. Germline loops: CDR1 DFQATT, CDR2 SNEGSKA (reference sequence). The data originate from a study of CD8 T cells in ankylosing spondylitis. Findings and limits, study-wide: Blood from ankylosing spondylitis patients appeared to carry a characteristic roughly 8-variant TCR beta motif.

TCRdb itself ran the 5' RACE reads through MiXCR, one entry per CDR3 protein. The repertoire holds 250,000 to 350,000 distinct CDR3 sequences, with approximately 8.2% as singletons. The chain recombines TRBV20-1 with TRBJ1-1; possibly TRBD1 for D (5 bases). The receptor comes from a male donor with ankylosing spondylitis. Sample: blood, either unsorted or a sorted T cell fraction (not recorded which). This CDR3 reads CSAGASTEAFF. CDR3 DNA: TGCAGCGCCGGGGCGAGCACTGAAGCTTTCTTT.